This T cell receptor (beta chain) was retrieved from a study of shared clonotypes between healthy human individuals. About the study: CD4 naive cells filled three plates per donor, CD4 memory three, CD8 naive two and CD8 memory one.

Genomic DNA of each subset was evenly split across several immunoSEQ plates. Sequencing was performed with immunoSEQ multiplex PCR; in TCRdb, only in-frame clones are kept and a portion is missing. The data contain 2,500,000 or so clones, approximately 94% of them singletons. There were no recent acute infections or vaccinations among the donors, who were healthy HIV-negative adults. CDR1 SGHDT and CDR2 YYEEEE come from the germline V gene. The CDR3 consists of 14 residues. Unmatched junction bases numbered 4, after V lost 6 bases and J lost 5 bases. The TCR was taken from a man between 18 and 35 years old in good health. J is TRBJ2-2 and V is TRBV5-6; TRBD2 matches 10 bases. Sequenced: naive CD4+ T cells sorted from blood. Subset specified: CD45RA+ positively selected. The CDR3: CASTAGGPTGELFF. The CDR3 DNA is TGTGCCAGCACAGCGGGGGGGCCGACCGGGGAGCTGTTTTTT.